The 5 T cell receptor beta chains in this list originate from one sample, sequenced in a study of glioma-infiltrating T cells after dendritic cell vaccination (TCRdb year 2016). The library was made by the immunoSEQ multiplex PCR assay. This immuneACCESS table, as held by TCRdb, lists in-frame sequences with V and J called but not all clones. Of the missing ones, under half trace to an unresolved V gene in checked studies; the others have no known cause. A total of about 90,000 clones appear in this sample, 70% to 90% of them only once. In total, the top ten clones hold around 2.9% of the sample. The source was blood, collected before dendritic cell vaccination. The receptors come from a human donor with glioblastoma.

The V call is TRBV2, the J call TRBJ2-6; 14 bases map to TRBD2. The CDR3 sequence is 18 residues long. In germline, CDR1 is SNHLY, CDR2 FYNNEI. V lost 5 bases to trimming and J lost 3 bases; unmatched junction nucleotides: 6. The CDR3 nucleotides read TGTGCCAGCAGTCTTAGACTAGCGGGGGGGCTTGGGGCCAACGTCCTGACTTTC. Translated: CASSLRLAGGLGANVLTF.

This clone was seen only a few times. As DNA, the CDR3 is TGTGCCAGCGACTCGGGCGGGGGAAACTATGGCTACACCTTC. The encoded protein is CASDSGGGNYGYTF. This sequence joins TRBV6-1 and TRBJ1-2, with D possibly TRBD1 on 5 matching bases. Germline V lookup: CDR1 MNHNS, CDR2 SASEGT. The CDR3 consists of 14 residues. V lost 8 bases and J 2 bases, leaving 15 bases between the germline ends.

The chain joins TRBV10-3 to TRBJ2-7; 7 bases map to TRBD1. CDR3 length equals 15 residues. V gave up 3 bases and J gave up 4 bases; unmatched junction bases: 9. Germline V gene lookup returns CDR1 ENHRY and CDR2 SYGVKD. The CDR3 protein is CAISDIRDRIYEQYF. The CDR3 coding sequence is TGTGCCATCAGTGATATCCGGGACAGAATATACGAGCAGTACTTC.

The genes are TRBV5-8 and TRBJ2-7; TRBD1 is a possible D gene (5 bases). The germline gives CDR1 SGHTS, CDR2 YDEGEE. The CDR3 spans 13 residues. V lost 0 bases to trimming and J lost 5 bases, with 9 bases between them. CDR3 sequence: CASSLVAGNEQYF. In DNA, the CDR3 is TGTGCCAGCAGCTTGGTGGCAGGGAACGAGCAGTACTTC.

The chain couples TRBV27 to TRBJ1-2; the D is unclear. Germline CDR1 and CDR2: MNHEY and SMNVEV (reference sequence). The CDR3 covers 13 residues. V was trimmed by 2 bases and J by 2 bases, leaving 6 bases between them. CDR3 residues: CASSLQRNYGYTF. DNA of the CDR3: TGTGCCAGCAGTTTACAACGGAACTATGGCTACACCTTC.